The 18 T cell receptor beta chains reported below all come from one sample, sequenced in a study of T cells in Graves' hyperthyroidism and ophthalmopathy. From RNA transcripts, TCR beta CDR3 regions were amplified. Using the HTBI primer set, a first-round RT-PCR was run on the TCR CDR3. Via MiXCR, TCRdb re-called the multiplex PCR reads, giving one row per CDR3 protein. This sample has about 610,000 distinct CDR3 sequences, with 15% to 20% found just once. The source material was blood. Source of these receptors: a woman aged 40 to 50 with Graves' ophthalmopathy.

The sample holds a few counts of this clonotype. The chain carries TRBV11-2 and TRBJ2-6; 14 nucleotides agree with TRBD2. The CDR3 covers 19 residues. J gave up 4 bases and V 5 bases, and 10 bases lay outside the gene matches. In germline, CDR1 is SGHAT, CDR2 FQNNGV. The CDR3, as DNA: TGTGCCAGCAGCCCGAGGACTAGCGGGAGGTTTACCGGGGCCAACGTCCTGACTTTC. Protein sequence: CASSPRTSGRFTGANVLTF.

This chain joins TRBV20-1 and TRBJ1-1; a possible D gene is TRBD1 (5 bases). The CDR3 covers 13 residues. The V gene lost 5 bases and the J gene lost 0 bases, with 10 bases spanning the gap. Looked up from germline, CDR1 is DFQATT and CDR2 is SNEGSKA (reference sequence). Written as DNA, the CDR3 is TGCAGTGCTCCGGGGGTGGTGAACACTGAAGCTTTCTTT. Translating it yields CSAPGVVNTEAFF.

This clonotype showed up many times. V usage is TRBV20-1 and J usage is TRBJ1-1, with D possibly TRBD1 on 5 matching bases. The V end lost 0 bases, the J end lost 6 bases, and 14 bases lay between the germline ends. The CDR3 totals 14 residues. Germline CDR1 DFQATT, CDR2 SNEGSKA (reference sequence). Here the CDR3 reads CSARDGGSVAEAFF. CDR3 in DNA: TGCAGTGCTAGAGATGGGGGGAGCGTAGCTGAAGCTTTCTTT.

There are a few counts of this clonotype. The chain recombines TRBV24-1 with TRBJ1-1; 9 bases match TRBD1. Per the germline V gene, CDR1 is KGHDR and CDR2 is SFDVKD. There are 13 residues in the CDR3. V gave up 2 bases and J gave up 6 bases; unmatched junction bases: 0. The CDR3 protein is CATSDWDRAEAFF. CDR3 nucleotide sequence: TGTGCCACCAGTGATTGGGACAGGGCTGAAGCTTTCTTT.

This clonotype was observed many times. This chain uses TRBV5-1 with TRBJ2-1; TRBD1 aligns across 9 bases. Trimming at V came to 0 bases and at J to 5 bases, leaving 3 bases not matched to a gene. The CDR3 length is 15 residues. CDR1 is SGHRS, CDR2 YFSETQ, per germline. For the CDR3, the DNA is TGCGCCAGCAGCTTGGCTGGGACAGGGCACAATGAGCAGTTCTTC. Its protein product is CASSLAGTGHNEQFF.

This clonotype has at least ten counts. The chain employs TRBV7-2 and TRBJ2-1, with TRBD2 matching over 7 bases. From germline, CDR1 is SGHTA and CDR2 FQGNSA. CDR3 length: 13 amino acids. The V segment lost 4 bases and the J segment 7 bases; nucleotides outside the gene matches: 4. In DNA, the CDR3 is TGTGCCAGCAGCTCGGCCGGGAGGAATGAGCAGTTCTTC. Protein: CASSSAGRNEQFF.

This clonotype appeared many times. V and J are TRBV7-9 and TRBJ1-4; D might be TRBD1 (5 bases). CDR3 length: 15 residues. V lost 5 bases and J 8 bases, leaving 18 bases between the germline ends. CDR1 and CDR2 from the germline V gene are SEHNR and FQNEAQ (reference sequence). CDR3 nucleotides: TGTGCCAGCAGCACTCGGGACCTAAAGGTGGAAAAACTGTTTTTT. Translated: CASSTRDLKVEKLFF.

This clonotype was counted at least ten times. The chain combines TRBV27 with TRBJ2-1; 9 bases fit TRBD1. Trimming removed 2 bases from V and 5 bases from J; junction bases left unmatched: 19. The CDR3 loop spans 20 amino acids. Germline V lookup: CDR1 MNHEY, CDR2 SMNVEV (reference sequence). The CDR3 loop is CASSLIRSGDRALRNNEQFF. CDR3 DNA: TGTGCCAGCAGTTTAATTAGGAGTGGGGACAGGGCTTTACGAAACAATGAGCAGTTCTTC.

This clonotype was seen at least ten times. The CDR3 here is CASSLVGTGAEAFF. CDR3 in DNA: TGCGCCAGCAGCTTGGTTGGGACAGGGGCTGAAGCTTTCTTT. This chain links TRBV5-1 with TRBJ1-1, with 10 bases aligning to TRBD1. Losses at the gene ends were 0 bases for V and 6 bases for J; bases not matched to a gene: 2. Germline V gene sequence: CDR1 SGHRS, CDR2 YFSETQ. The CDR3 contains 14 residues.

This chain links TRBV27 with TRBJ2-7; 8 nucleotides match TRBD1. The ends lost 6 bases at V and 0 bases at J; junction bases unmatched: 7. The V gene's germline CDR1 is MNHEY and CDR2 SMNVEV (reference sequence). This CDR3 comprises 15 residues. The CDR3 is CASSRDRPPSYEQYF. CDR3 nucleotides: TGTGCCAGCAGCCGGGACAGGCCCCCCTCCTACGAGCAGTACTTC.

In this sample, this clonotype turned up a few times. This sequence joins TRBV5-1 and TRBJ2-3; weak D call: TRBD2 (5 bases). The V end lost 9 bases, the J end lost 8 bases, and 22 bases lay between the germline ends. Germline V gives CDR1 SGHRS, CDR2 YFSETQ. The CDR3 has 14 residues. CDR3 sequence (DNA): TGCGCCACTAGACCTCTAGTGGAAGAGGGTACGCAGTATTTT. It specifies CATRPLVEEGTQYF.

This clonotype occurred a few times. This clone may be a read error of a much larger clone one base away. Since no conserved phenylalanine or tryptophan closes the CDR3, a read error is the likely cause. Written as DNA, the CDR3 is TGTGCCAGCAGCCCTATCCCCAGGGGAGGCACTGAAGCTTTCCTT. Protein: CASSPIPRGGTEAFL. This chain links TRBV7-2 with TRBJ1-1; possible D gene TRBD1, 6 bases. V was pared by 5 bases and J by 4 bases, with 17 bases between. The germline CDR1 and CDR2 sequences are SGHTA and FQGNSA. There are 15 residues in the CDR3.

V usage is TRBV12-3 or TRBV12-4 and J usage is TRBJ2-1; 7 nucleotides match TRBD2. Germline trimming cut 7 bases from V and 1 base from J; bases unmatched to any gene: 4. The CDR3 contains 14 residues. This CDR3 reads CASILAGSYNEQFF. Here the CDR3 DNA reads TGTGCCAGCATCTTAGCGGGTTCCTACAATGAGCAGTTCTTC.

This clonotype was observed a few times. This sequence joins TRBV7-9 and TRBJ2-7; D may be TRBD2 (5 bases). The CDR3 is 16 residues long. Between the trimmed V and J ends, which lost 2 bases and 4 bases, there was a span of 18 bases. Germline CDR1 reads SEHNR; CDR2 reads FQNEAQ (reference sequence). The CDR3 DNA reads TGTGCCAGCAGCTTAAGAGGGCCCCCCTTTGGGTACGAGCAGTACTTC. Protein product: CASSLRGPPFGYEQYF.

This clonotype was observed a few times. J is TRBJ2-7 and V is TRBV29-1, with 7 bases that match TRBD1. The CDR3 has 13 residues. V was pared by 4 bases and J by 4 bases, with 7 bases of the junction left unmatched. Germline V lookup: CDR1 SQVTM, CDR2 ANQGSEA. The CDR3 sequence: CSVAIGGPYEQYF. DNA for the CDR3: TGCAGCGTTGCGATAGGGGGCCCTTACGAGCAGTACTTC.

The chain has TRBV7-9 and TRBJ2-1, with 10 bases matching TRBD2. This CDR3 has 16 residues. Germline CDR1 SEHNR, CDR2 FQNEAQ (reference sequence). The V and J ends lost 3 bases and 4 bases, in that order; junction bases with no gene match: 6. The CDR3 sequence: CASSLGSSGSYNEQFF. The CDR3 DNA follows: TGTGCCAGCAGCTTGGGTTCTAGCGGGAGTTACAATGAGCAGTTCTTC.

V and J are TRBV29-1 and TRBJ2-5, with 8 bases lining up with TRBD1. Per the germline V gene, CDR1 is SQVTM and CDR2 is ANQGSEA. V dropped 7 bases and J dropped 3; count of bases not matched to a gene: 7. The CDR3 has 13 amino acids. The CDR3 sequence is CSAADRVEETQYF. The CDR3 region has the DNA TGCAGCGCCGCGGACAGGGTTGAAGAGACCCAGTACTTC. The full variable domain, rest sourced from reference TRBV29-1 and TRBJ2-5, is SAVISQKPSRDICQRGTSLTIQCQVDSQVTMMFWYRQQPGQSLTLIATANQGSEATYESGFVIDKFPISRPNLTFSTLTVSNMSPEDSSIYLCSAADRVEETQYFGPGTRLLVL.

This clonotype was seen more than once but under ten times. The chain joins TRBV29-1 to TRBJ2-5; maybe TRBD1 (5 bases). The CDR3 consists of 14 residues. Germline V gene data show CDR1 as SQVTM and CDR2 as ANQGSEA. V was shortened by 4 bases and J by 5 bases, with 17 bases between the two germline ends. This CDR3 is CSVALGAIRETQYF. The CDR3 nucleotides are TGCAGCGTTGCCCTAGGGGCCATCAGGGAGACCCAGTACTTC.